The 26 T cell receptor beta chains below all came from one sample that was sequenced in a study of blood T cells in healthy people across ages. A second roughly 6 to 11 cycle PCR used barcoded and J-beta primers. TCRdb reanalysed the 5' RACE reads using MiXCR and keeps one entry per CDR3 protein. The sample contains some 1.4 million distinct CDR3 sequences, approximately 42% of which appear only once. Input material: blood. Every receptor here comes from a woman aged 18-29 years in good health.

This clonotype was seen ten or more times. The chain employs TRBV14 and TRBJ2-7; D gene uncertain. There are 14 residues in the CDR3. The V end lost 2 bases, the J end lost 3 bases, and 11 bases lay between the germline ends. Germline assignment: CDR1 SGHDN and CDR2 FVKESK. This CDR3 is CASSQLQTNYEQYF. In nucleotides, the CDR3 is TGTGCCAGCAGCCAACTCCAAACCAACTACGAGCAGTACTTC.

This chain joins TRBV7-2 and TRBJ2-7, with TRBD2 as a possible D gene (5 bases). Trimming took off 7 bases at V and 7 bases at J, with 20 bases between the two ends. The CDR3 has 14 amino acids. Germline-derived CDR1 and CDR2 are SGHTA and FQGNSA. The CDR3 nucleotides are TGTGCCAGCAACACTCCAACTAGTGGCGATGAGCAGTACTTC. Translating gives CASNTPTSGDEQYF.

This chain uses TRBV6-5 with TRBJ1-5; D call uncertain. CDR1 MNHEY and CDR2 SVGAGI come from the germline V gene. V lost 0 bases and J lost 5, with 11 bases in between. This CDR3 comprises 15 residues. The CDR3 is CASSYSRVSDQPQHF. The CDR3 DNA sequence: TGTGCCAGCAGTTACTCAAGGGTTAGTGATCAGCCCCAGCATTTT.

This clonotype has just a few counts. The rearrangement links TRBV20-1 to TRBJ2-3, with 13 bases lining up with TRBD2. Germline V gives CDR1 DFQATT, CDR2 SNEGSKA (reference sequence). Unmatched junction bases numbered 11, after V lost 6 bases and J lost 5 bases. The CDR3 contains 16 residues. The CDR3 here is CSATPGTSGKGDTQYF. As DNA, the CDR3 is TGCAGTGCCACCCCCGGGACTAGCGGGAAGGGAGATACGCAGTATTTT.

In regard to this clonotype: At one boundary the junction diverges from the germline segment, which might be a read error. This sequence joins TRBV6-5 and TRBJ2-1; 7 bases match TRBD2. Germline V gene sequence: CDR1 MNHEY, CDR2 SVGAGI. This CDR3 region has 21 residues. In DNA, the CDR3 is TGTGCCAGCAGTTTGGCCGCCTCGGGACTATCGACATTAAGCTCCTGCAATGAGCAGTTCTTC. The encoded protein is CASSLAASGLSTLSSCNEQFF.

The chain couples TRBV4-1 to TRBJ1-2; D ambiguous. Germline-derived CDR1 and CDR2 are MGHRA and YSYEKL. Trimming removed 0 bases from V and 3 bases from J, with 20 bases in between. This CDR3 comprises 18 residues. CDR3 in amino acids: CASSQDPRDQLLDYGYTF. The CDR3 nucleotides read TGCGCCAGCAGCCAAGATCCGAGGGATCAGCTCCTTGACTATGGCTACACCTTC.

The sample holds a few counts of this clonotype. The V gene is TRBV2, the J gene TRBJ2-7; D uncertain. Per germline, CDR1 SNHLY and CDR2 FYNNEI. The CDR3 is 13 amino acids. Trimming took off 4 bases at V and 1 base at J, with 8 bases between the two ends. DNA for the CDR3: TGTGCCAGCAGTGGCAGTCCGTCCTACGAGCAGTACTTC. Protein product: CASSGSPSYEQYF.

The V gene is TRBV5-1, the J gene TRBJ2-5; 8 bases agree with TRBD2. Germline trimming cut 6 bases from V and 4 bases from J; bases unmatched to any gene: 11. CDR3 length: 15 residues. Germline-derived CDR1 and CDR2 are SGHRS and YFSETQ. CDR3: CASKPQMGLVETQYF. CDR3 DNA sequence: TGCGCCAGCAAACCCCAAATGGGACTAGTAGAGACCCAGTACTTC.

The J gene is TRBJ1-1, the V gene TRBV14, with D perhaps TRBD1 (5 bases). The ends were cut back, 3 bases at V and 6 bases at J, with 14 bases in the middle. Germline values: CDR1 SGHDN, CDR2 FVKESK. The CDR3 consists of 14 residues. CDR3 region: CASSQYVQGSEAFF. CDR3 nucleotide sequence: TGTGCCAGCAGCCAGTATGTCCAGGGCTCTGAAGCTTTCTTT. Full variable domain (outside the CDR3, taken from reference TRBV14 and TRBJ1-1): EAGVTQFPSHSVIEKGQTVTLRCDPISGHDNLYWYRRVMGKEIKFLLHFVKESKQDESGMPNNRFLAERTGGTYSTLKVQPAELEDSGVYFCASSQYVQGSEAFFGQGTRLTVV.

The chain uses TRBV7-9 and TRBJ2-7, with a weak D call TRBD2 (6 bases). Trimming took 4 bases from V and 3 from J, leaving 16 bases between them. The CDR3 loop spans 15 amino acids. Germline CDR1 is SEHNR and CDR2 is FQNEAQ (reference sequence). CDR3 DNA sequence: TGTGCCAGCAGCTCCGGGCGGGGTGGCGGCTACGAGCAGTACTTC. Translated: CASSSGRGGGYEQYF.

This clonotype has just one count. The V gene is TRBV6-6, the J gene TRBJ2-1; 10 bases map to TRBD2. This CDR3 contains 15 residues. V lost 0 bases and J lost 9; bases outside the gene matches: 5. The V gene's germline CDR1 is MNHNY and CDR2 SVGAGI (reference sequence). The CDR3 DNA sequence: TGTGCCAGCAGTTACTCAACTAGCGGGATAGGTGAGCAGTTCTTC. Its protein product is CASSYSTSGIGEQFF.

Concerning this clonotype: Since a much larger clone is just one base distant, this may be a read error. The chain joins TRBV29-1 to TRBJ2-5, with TRBD1 matching over 8 bases. V lost 3 bases and J lost 11; bases outside the gene matches: 11. Germline loops: CDR1 SQVTM, CDR2 ANQGSEA. This CDR3 region has 13 residues. CDR3 sequence (DNA): TGCAGCGTTGAGGGACAGGCCTACAATGAGCAGTACTTC. Encoded protein: CSVEGQAYNEQYF.

The table lists this clonotype with a count of one. The chain recombines TRBV7-6 with TRBJ2-1; 8 bases map to TRBD1. Germline V gives CDR1 SGHVS, CDR2 FNYEAQ. V was pared by 1 base and J by 5 bases, with 7 bases of the junction left unmatched. The CDR3 covers 16 residues. The CDR3 nucleotides read TGTGCCAGCAGCTTAGAATCAGGGGGCAGGCACAATGAGCAGTTCTTC. It yields the protein CASSLESGGRHNEQFF.

The rearrangement uses TRBV4-1 and TRBJ2-5, with D hard to call. Trimming took 0 bases from V and 3 from J, leaving 11 bases between them. This CDR3 is 15 amino acids long. Germline CDR1 is MGHRA and CDR2 is YSYEKL. The CDR3 here is CASSQDPLHKETQYF. CDR3 in DNA: TGCGCCAGCAGCCAAGATCCCTTACATAAAGAGACCCAGTACTTC.

The CDR3 is CASSATGTGDGYTF. DNA of the CDR3: TGTGCCAGCAGCGCCACCGGGACAGGGGATGGCTACACCTTC. The rearrangement uses TRBV7-3 and TRBJ1-2; 10 bases are shared with TRBD1. Germline V gene data show CDR1 as SGHTA and CDR2 as FQGTGA. CDR3 length: 14 residues. The V segment lost 5 bases and the J segment 6 bases; nucleotides outside the gene matches: 6.

This chain joins TRBV20-1 and TRBJ2-1; no clear D. This CDR3 is built from 16 residues. The ends were cut back, 0 bases at V and 5 bases at J, with 17 bases in the middle. Germline CDR1 and CDR2: DFQATT and SNEGSKA (reference sequence). CDR3 protein: CSARDPRRATDNEQFF. In DNA, the CDR3 is TGCAGTGCTAGAGATCCCCGAAGGGCTACCGACAATGAGCAGTTCTTC.

The chain carries TRBV6-5 and TRBJ2-1; D gene ambiguous. The germline V and J ends were trimmed by 6 bases and 8 bases, with 11 bases remaining between them. The CDR3 is made up of 12 amino acids. CDR1 is MNHEY, CDR2 SVGAGI, per germline. For the CDR3, the DNA is TGTGCCAGCAGCGCCCATGTCCATGAGCAGTTCTTC. Translated: CASSAHVHEQFF.

The chain is built from TRBV5-1 and TRBJ1-1; D is ambiguous. CDR3 length equals 14 residues. Trimming removed 7 bases from V and 2 bases from J, with 15 bases in between. CDR1 and CDR2 from the germline V gene are SGHRS and YFSETQ. CDR3 coding DNA: TGCGCCAGCCGGTGGGCAGCCCAAAACACTGAAGCTTTCTTT. This encodes CASRWAAQNTEAFF.

In its sample, this clonotype was seen a few times. The chain employs TRBV24-1 and TRBJ2-1, with 12 bases matching TRBD2. This CDR3 is built from 14 residues. V shed 9 bases, J shed 7 bases, and the junction held 6 bases outside the gene matches. In germline, CDR1 is KGHDR, CDR2 SFDVKD. CDR3 nucleotides: TGTGCCACCTCACTAGCGGGAGGTGGGAATGAGCAGTTCTTC. Protein product: CATSLAGGGNEQFF.

This clonotype was detected only once. The chain employs TRBV7-9 and TRBJ2-3, with TRBD2 matching 7 bases. V lost 1 base and J lost 4; bases outside the gene matches: 11. Per germline, CDR1 SEHNR and CDR2 FQNEAQ (reference sequence). The CDR3 runs 17 residues. CDR3 sequence reads: CASSLELGGVTSDTQYF. DNA of the CDR3: TGTGCCAGCAGCTTAGAACTTGGGGGGGTTACTTCAGATACGCAGTATTTT. Filled out from reference TRBV7-9 and TRBJ2-3, the complete variable domain reads DTGVSQNPRHKITKRGQNVTFRCDPISEHNRLYWYRQTLGQGPEFLTYFQNEAQLEKSRLLSDRFSAERPKGSFSTLEIQRTEQGDSAMYLCASSLELGGVTSDTQYFGPGTRLTVL.

The chain joins TRBV7-2 to TRBJ2-7; 7 bases map to TRBD2. The germline V gene encodes CDR1 SGHTA and CDR2 FQGNSA. The CDR3 covers 13 residues. Trimming removed 5 bases from V and 9 bases from J; junction bases left unmatched: 10. The DNA of the CDR3 is TGTGCCAGCAGCGCCGACGGGGGGTTTGTGCAGTACTTC. Translation: CASSADGGFVQYF.

This clonotype was counted a few times. V is TRBV20-1 and J is TRBJ2-5; 7 bases agree with TRBD2. The trim removed 4 bases at V and 4 bases at J, leaving 6 bases unmatched. The germline gives CDR1 DFQATT, CDR2 SNEGSKA (reference sequence). This CDR3 is built from 13 residues. In DNA form, the CDR3 reads TGCAGTGCTATCGAGACTAGCTCAGAGACCCAGTACTTC. This gives the protein CSAIETSSETQYF.

The V call is TRBV5-6, the J call TRBJ2-3, with TRBD2 matching 7 bases. The trim removed 3 bases at V and 2 bases at J, leaving 15 bases unmatched. Germline V gives CDR1 SGHDT, CDR2 YYEEEE. The length of the CDR3 is 18 residues. CDR3 nucleotide sequence: TGTGCCAGCAGCTCCCCCGGGAGGTGGGGGGAGGTCACAGATACGCAGTATTTT. It codes for CASSSPGRWGEVTDTQYF.

The chain couples TRBV6-6 to TRBJ1-3, with a possible D match to TRBD1 (5 bases). The CDR3 sequence is 14 residues long. V was pared by 6 bases and J by 2 bases, with 11 bases between. Looked up from germline, CDR1 is MNHNY and CDR2 is SVGAGI (reference sequence). The DNA for the CDR3 is TGTGCCAGCAGATCAGGGAACCCTGGAAACACCATATATTTT. Its translation is CASRSGNPGNTIYF.

The CDR3 protein is CASSLLGAVHFYEQYF. The DNA of the CDR3 is TGTGCCAGCAGTTTATTAGGGGCGGTACATTTCTACGAGCAGTACTTC. The chain joins TRBV27 to TRBJ2-5; the D gene is possibly TRBD1 (5 bases). The last part of the DNA fits TRBJ2-7 better; the J call may be wrong. The CDR3 is 16 amino acids. Germline-derived CDR1 and CDR2 are MNHEY and SMNVEV (reference sequence).

The chain carries TRBV4-1 and TRBJ1-4, with D tentatively TRBD1 (6 bases). The V gene's germline CDR1 is MGHRA and CDR2 YSYEKL. With 4 bases removed from V and 5 bases from J, the gap between germline ends came to 11 bases. This CDR3 comprises 14 residues. The CDR3 region has the DNA TGCGCCAGCAGCCCCCCGGGACACAATGAAAAACTGTTTTTT. This encodes CASSPPGHNEKLFF.